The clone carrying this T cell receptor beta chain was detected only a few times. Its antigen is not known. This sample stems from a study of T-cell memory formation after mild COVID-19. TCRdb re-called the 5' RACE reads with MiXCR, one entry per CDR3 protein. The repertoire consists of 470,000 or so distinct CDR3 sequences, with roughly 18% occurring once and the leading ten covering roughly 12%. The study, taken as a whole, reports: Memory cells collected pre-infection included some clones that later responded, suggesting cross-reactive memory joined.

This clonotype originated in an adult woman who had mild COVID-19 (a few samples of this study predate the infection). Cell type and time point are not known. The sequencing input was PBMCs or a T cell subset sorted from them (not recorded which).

Here the CDR3 DNA reads TGTGCCAGCAGTCAGAGATGGCAGGGAGATGGCTACACCTTC. Protein: CASSQRWQGDGYTF. The chain has TRBV6-1 and TRBJ1-2, with D perhaps matching TRBD1 (5 bases). Between the trimmed V and J ends, which lost 5 bases and 6 bases, there was a span of 16 bases. CDR1 is MNHNS, CDR2 SASEGT, per germline. The CDR3 runs 14 residues.